The clone carrying this T cell receptor beta chain was counted at least ten times. Its antigen is unidentified. The sample originates from a study of T cells in Graves' hyperthyroidism and ophthalmopathy. Study findings and constraints: Most thyroid clonotypes expanded above 0.001 were also detected in blood.

There were TCR beta CDR3 regions amplified from RNA transcripts. An initial round of RT-PCR targeting the TCR CDR3 relied on the HTBI primer set. TCRdb reprocessed the multiplex PCR reads with MiXCR, giving one entry per CDR3 protein. In the table there are around 600,000 distinct CDR3 sequences, approximately 16% of which are singletons. The specimen was blood. The source is a woman between 40 and 55 years old with Graves' ophthalmopathy.

The CDR3 bases are TGCAGTGCTAGAGATCCGCTAGCGGGTAAACACAATGAGCAGTTCTTC. Amino acid sequence: CSARDPLAGKHNEQFF. The J gene is TRBJ2-1, the V gene TRBV20-1, with TRBD2 matching 8 bases. The CDR3 totals 16 residues. Germline CDR1 is DFQATT and CDR2 is SNEGSKA (reference sequence). The trim removed 0 bases at V and 5 bases at J, leaving 9 bases unmatched.